Listed below are T cell receptor beta chains from one sample, sequenced in a study of shared clonotypes between healthy human individuals. The assay was immunoSEQ multiplex PCR, and TCRdb's table has in-frame clones only and misses some. The table has roughly 2 million clones, roughly 94% seen once. The sample comprised naive CD4+ T cells sorted from blood. These receptors came from a man younger than 35 in good health. Both conserved end residues are part of each CDR3. Fields, in order: V gene, J gene, D gene, clone size, CDR3 DNA, CDR3 protein. The D gene is left open where the match is weak. Clone size is stated in some rows and not others, as once, few, many or a class when expanded.

V gene: TRBV30
J gene: TRBJ2-1
D gene: .
clone size: .
CDR3 DNA: TGTGCCTGGAGTGGGCTCCTTAATGAGCAGTTCTTC
CDR3 protein: CAWSGLLNEQFF

V gene: TRBV10-1
J gene: TRBJ1-2
D gene: .
clone size: .
CDR3 DNA: TGCGCCAGCAGTGAGTCCCCCGAGTGGGGTGGCTACACCTTC
CDR3 protein: CASSESPEWGGYTF

V gene: TRBV5-1
J gene: TRBJ1-3
D gene: .
clone size: .
CDR3 DNA: TGCGCCAGCAGAGAAACGCAAGGAAACACCATATATTTT
CDR3 protein: CASRETQGNTIYF

V gene: TRBV6-6
J gene: TRBJ1-4
D gene: TRBD1
clone size: once
CDR3 DNA: TGTGCCAGCAGTGCCGGGACAGGGAATGAAAAACTGTTTTTT
CDR3 protein: CASSAGTGNEKLFF

V gene: TRBV2
J gene: TRBJ1-1
D gene: .
clone size: once
CDR3 DNA: TGTGCCAGCAGTCTGGTGAACACTGAAGCTTTCTTT
CDR3 protein: CASSLVNTEAFF

V gene: TRBV18
J gene: TRBJ2-3
D gene: .
clone size: .
CDR3 DNA: TGTGCCAGCTCCCCATCGGACATCACAGATACGCAGTATTTT
CDR3 protein: CASSPSDITDTQYF

V gene: TRBV4-2
J gene: TRBJ2-7
D gene: TRBD2
clone size: .
CDR3 DNA: TGTGCCAGCAGCCAAGAGGCGGGGGAATACGAGCAGTACTTC
CDR3 protein: CASSQEAGEYEQYF

V gene: TRBV6-6
J gene: TRBJ1-4
D gene: .
clone size: .
CDR3 DNA: TGTGCCAGCAGTTACACGGGAGGGGAGGTCGAAAAACTGTTTTTT
CDR3 protein: CASSYTGGEVEKLFF

V gene: TRBV4-1
J gene: TRBJ1-2
D gene: TRBD1
clone size: .
CDR3 DNA: TGCGCCAGCAGCCTAACGACAGGGGGCGACTATGGCTACACCTTC
CDR3 protein: CASSLTTGGDYGYTF

V gene: TRBV5-6
J gene: TRBJ2-3
D gene: .
clone size: few
CDR3 DNA: TGTGCCAGCAGCTTGGCAGATACGCAGTATTTT
CDR3 protein: CASSLADTQYF

V gene: TRBV6-5
J gene: TRBJ2-7
D gene: .
clone size: .
CDR3 DNA: TGTGCCAGCAGCCGTGGATCGTCAGTGGCCTACGAGCAGTACTTC
CDR3 protein: CASSRGSSVAYEQYF

V gene: TRBV30
J gene: TRBJ2-1
D gene: .
clone size: .
CDR3 DNA: TGTGCCTGGAGGTCTACTAAACCCAATGAGCAGTTCTTC
CDR3 protein: CAWRSTKPNEQFF

V gene: TRBV30
J gene: TRBJ2-1
D gene: .
clone size: .
CDR3 DNA: TGTGCCTGGAGTGTACGATCGGGAGCCCACAATGAGCAGTTCTTC
CDR3 protein: CAWSVRSGAHNEQFF

V gene: TRBV11-2
J gene: TRBJ2-7
D gene: .
clone size: once
CDR3 DNA: TGTGCCAGCAGCTTAGATCTACTGACTCTTAGACCCTACGAGCAGTACTTC
CDR3 protein: CASSLDLLTLRPYEQYF

V gene: TRBV7-9
J gene: TRBJ1-3
D gene: .
clone size: .
CDR3 DNA: TGTGCCAGCAGCTTAGCACAGGGCTCTGGAAACACCATATATTTT
CDR3 protein: CASSLAQGSGNTIYF

V gene: TRBV28
J gene: TRBJ1-2
D gene: .
clone size: .
CDR3 DNA: TGTGCCAGCAACGGGCCTCTGGGCTACACCTTC
CDR3 protein: CASNGPLGYTF

V gene: TRBV7-9
J gene: TRBJ1-2
D gene: .
clone size: .
CDR3 DNA: TGTGCCAGCAGCTTAGTAGTTGGGCAGCCCTATGGCTACACCTTC
CDR3 protein: CASSLVVGQPYGYTF

V gene: TRBV4-1
J gene: TRBJ2-6
D gene: .
clone size: .
CDR3 DNA: TGCGCCAGCAGCCGCGAAGCTGGGGCCAACGTCCTGACTTTC
CDR3 protein: CASSREAGANVLTF

V gene: TRBV5-8
J gene: TRBJ2-1
D gene: .
clone size: .
CDR3 DNA: TGTGCCAGCAGGTGGGGGGAGAATGAGCAGTTCTTC
CDR3 protein: CASRWGENEQFF

V gene: TRBV27
J gene: TRBJ1-5
D gene: .
clone size: .
CDR3 DNA: TGTGCCAGCACCCTGACCGATCAACCCCAGCATTTT
CDR3 protein: CASTLTDQPQHF

V gene: TRBV20-1
J gene: TRBJ1-1
D gene: .
clone size: .
CDR3 DNA: TGCAGTGCTCCCAGGAACACTGAAGCTTTCTTT
CDR3 protein: CSAPRNTEAFF

V gene: TRBV21-1
J gene: TRBJ1-3
D gene: .
clone size: .
CDR3 DNA: TGTGCCAGCAGCCCGCGGGATGGGCCCTCTGGAAACACCATATATTTT
CDR3 protein: CASSPRDGPSGNTIYF

V gene: TRBV18
J gene: TRBJ1-1
D gene: .
clone size: .
CDR3 DNA: TGTGCCAGCTCACCACCGGGTGGGAACACTGAAGCTTTCTTT
CDR3 protein: CASSPPGGNTEAFF